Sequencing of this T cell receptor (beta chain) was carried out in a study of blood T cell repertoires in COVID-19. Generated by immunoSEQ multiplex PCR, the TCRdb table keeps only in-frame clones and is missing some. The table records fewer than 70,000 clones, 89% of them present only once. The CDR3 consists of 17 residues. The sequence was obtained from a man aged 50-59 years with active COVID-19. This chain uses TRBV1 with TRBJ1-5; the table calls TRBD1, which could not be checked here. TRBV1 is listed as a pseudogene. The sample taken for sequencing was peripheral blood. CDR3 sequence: CTSSPRDSLRSNQPQHF. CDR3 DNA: TGCACCAGCAGCCCCCGGGACAGCCTGAGGAGCAATCAGCCCCAGCATTTT.